Below are 23 T cell receptor beta chains sequenced from a single sample in a study of spatial heterogeneity in lung cancer (dated by TCRdb to between 2018 and 2020). General conclusions and limits of the study: The number of expanded intratumoral alpha and beta TCRs correlated with the tumor nonsynonymous mutation count.

The method was 5' RACE. The reads were generated on a NextSeq 500. The raw public reads went through TCRdb reprocessing: fastp at Q25, MiXCR clone calling, in-frame beta chains kept. Each entry merges the rows of one CDR3 protein and shows their most common DNA and genes. The sample has roughly 550 distinct CDR3 sequences on record, approximately 65% of them singletons. Jointly, the top ten make up around 15% of the sample. Read against the paper, the sample's time point label means: sample taken at primary tumor resection. Their specific antigens are unknown. Here the sequenced sample was lung tumor tissue, taken at surgery. These receptors were collected from a male donor with early-stage non-small cell lung cancer.

A remark on this clonotype: Because this beta chain is a stray read in a library intended to capture alpha chains, its abundance should not be given much weight. V is TRBV30 and J is TRBJ1-6, with D possibly matching TRBD1 (5 bases). The germline V gene has CDR1 GTSNPN and CDR2 SVGIG (reference sequence). Trimming took 0 bases from V and 2 from J, leaving 11 bases between them. This CDR3 contains 16 residues. CDR3 nucleotides: TGTGCCTGGAGTGTCCCGGGGGACCCCTATAATTCACCCCTCCACTTT. Its translation: CAWSVPGDPYNSPLHF.

A remark on this clonotype: This beta chain is a stray sequence in a library constructed for alpha chains; its clone size is not meaningful. The rearrangement uses TRBV5-1 and TRBJ2-7, with D tentatively TRBD1 (6 bases). The germline V gene has CDR1 SGHRS and CDR2 YFSETQ. V lost 4 bases to trimming and J lost 0 bases, with 11 bases between them. The CDR3 is 14 residues long. The CDR3 reads CASSPQGSSYEQYF. CDR3 coding DNA: TGCGCCAGCAGCCCACAGGGAAGCTCCTACGAGCAGTACTTC.

This clonotype was seen a handful of times. The library was prepared for alpha chains; this beta chain is a stray read, so its frequency means little. The chain links TRBV5-4 to TRBJ2-2, with 8 nucleotides matching TRBD1. This CDR3 has 15 amino acids. Trimming cost V 2 bases and J 5 bases; bases outside gene matches: 5. Germline CDR1 is SGHNT and CDR2 is YYREEE (reference sequence). In DNA form, the CDR3 reads TGTGCCAGCAGCTTAGGACAGGGAAATACCGGGGAGCTGTTTTTT. Amino acids: CASSLGQGNTGELFF.

As regards this clonotype: The size of this beta chain means little, since it is a stray read in a library made for alpha chains. The chain combines TRBV9 with TRBJ2-2; D ambiguous. The CDR3 length is 15 residues. Germline V gene lookup returns CDR1 SGDLS and CDR2 YYNGEE. V was cut by 0 bases and J by 9 bases, with 15 bases left in between. The CDR3 loop reads CASSVDERSRRELFF. CDR3 in DNA: TGTGCCAGCAGCGTAGATGAAAGAAGTCGGCGGGAGCTGTTTTTT.

Only one count was recorded for this clonotype. The size of this beta chain means little, since it is a stray read in a library made for alpha chains. The rearrangement uses TRBV5-1 and TRBJ1-1, with D possibly TRBD1 on 5 matching bases. Trimming took off 0 bases at V and 5 bases at J, with 20 bases between the two ends. This CDR3 comprises 17 residues. CDR1 SGHRS and CDR2 YFSETQ come from the germline V gene. CDR3 DNA: TGCGCCAGCAGCTTGGCTACAGGTTACAGAAGGGAAACTGAAGCTTTCTTT. Amino acids: CASSLATGYRRETEAFF.

Regarding this clonotype: Since it is a stray read in a library aimed at alpha chains, this beta chain has a size that is not meaningful. This chain uses TRBV27 with TRBJ2-4; D is unresolved. The germline V and J ends were trimmed by 0 bases and 8 bases, with 8 bases remaining between them. CDR3 size: 13 residues. From germline, CDR1 is MNHEY and CDR2 SMNVEV (reference sequence). Here the CDR3 reads CASSLSIMDIQYF. The CDR3 nucleotides are TGTGCCAGCAGTTTATCCATCATGGACATTCAGTACTTC.

In regard to this clonotype: One end of the junction is discordant with germline, which a read error may explain. As an off-target read in a library built for alpha chains, this beta chain has a frequency of little significance. The genes are TRBV29-1 and TRBJ2-4; TRBD1 might be the D (6 bases). Germline V gene lookup returns CDR1 SQVTM and CDR2 ANQGSEA. The CDR3 extends over 11 amino acids. In nucleotides, the CDR3 is TGCAGCGTCCGGGACAAAAACATACAGTACTTC. This codes for CSVRDKNIQYF.

By sample fraction, this clonotype is hyperexpanded. Within a library made for alpha chains, this beta chain is off target, and its count is uninformative. The V gene is TRBV24-1, the J gene TRBJ2-7, with D perhaps being TRBD1 or TRBD2 (7 bases each). Germline loops: CDR1 KGHDR, CDR2 SFDVKD. CDR3 size: 14 residues. V lost 9 bases to trimming and J lost 5 bases, with 19 bases between them. The CDR3 DNA reads TGTGCCACCCCCCAGGGGGGGGTTAAGAACGAGCAGTACTTC. Protein product: CATPQGGVKNEQYF.

A single count supports this clonotype. A library made for alpha chains picked up this beta chain off target, so its size means little. The chain links TRBV6-5 to TRBJ1-2; D is unresolved. Trimming cost V 5 bases and J 4 bases, with 8 bases left between them. From germline, CDR1 is MNHEY and CDR2 SVGAGI. This CDR3 has 12 amino acids. The CDR3 spells CASSVNSYGYTF. The DNA for the CDR3 is TGTGCCAGCAGTGTAAACAGCTATGGCTACACCTTC.

On this clonotype: This beta chain is a stray sequence in a library constructed for alpha chains; its clone size is not meaningful. The gene calls are TRBV10-3 and TRBJ2-5, with D perhaps matching TRBD2 (5 bases). Trimming removed 8 bases from V and 2 bases from J, with 9 bases in between. The CDR3 has 12 residues. Germline lookup yields CDR1 ENHRY and CDR2 SYGVKD. This CDR3 reads CAISREQETQYF. CDR3 in DNA: TGTGCCATCTCAAGGGAGCAAGAGACCCAGTACTTC.

Of note for this clonotype: In a library made to pick up alpha chains, this beta chain is a stray read with a size that means little. The V gene is TRBV10-3, the J gene TRBJ1-1, with D possibly being TRBD1 (6 bases). The germline V and J ends were trimmed by 6 bases and 1 base, with 18 bases remaining between them. There are 16 residues in the CDR3. Germline values: CDR1 ENHRY, CDR2 SYGVKD. DNA for the CDR3: TGTGCCATCAGGAGGGACCTTACAGGGCAGAACACTGAAGCTTTCTTT. Protein product: CAIRRDLTGQNTEAFF.

About this clonotype itself: The library was prepared for alpha chains; this beta chain is a stray read, so its frequency means little. V gene TRBV30 combines with J gene TRBJ1-1; D is ambiguous. CDR3 length: 13 residues. Germline V lookup: CDR1 GTSNPN, CDR2 SVGIG (reference sequence). Trimming removed 1 base at V and 2 bases at J, with 8 bases between. The CDR3 protein is CAWSGGSNTEAFF. CDR3 sequence (DNA): TGTGCCTGGAGTGGGGGTAGCAACACTGAAGCTTTCTTT.

On this clonotype: This beta chain is off target for a library built for alpha chains, so its abundance means little. This rearrangement joins TRBV27 to TRBJ1-5; TRBD1 aligns across 9 bases. The CDR3 length is 15 residues. Germline V gives CDR1 MNHEY, CDR2 SMNVEV (reference sequence). The junction had 5 bases not matched to a gene; V was cut back by 5 bases and J by 3 bases. CDR3 coding DNA: TGTGCCAGCAGTATGACAGGGGGATTCAATCAGCCCCAGCATTTT. It specifies CASSMTGGFNQPQHF.

Remarks on this clonotype: With the library built for alpha chains, this beta chain is off target and its frequency is not meaningful. V and J are TRBV20-1 and TRBJ1-1; TRBD1 is a possible D gene (5 bases). The CDR3 length is 15 residues. V lost 0 bases and J lost 3, with 14 bases in between. Germline V gives CDR1 DFQATT, CDR2 SNEGSKA (reference sequence). CDR3 loop: CSARDKKGYDTEAFF. In DNA form, the CDR3 reads TGCAGTGCTAGAGATAAAAAGGGGTATGACACTGAAGCTTTCTTT.

In this sample, this clonotype turned up once. A library made for alpha chains picked up this beta chain off target, so its size means little. The chain uses TRBV5-1 and TRBJ1-5; a possible D gene is TRBD1 (5 bases). Germline CDR1 SGHRS, CDR2 YFSETQ. V shed 0 bases and J shed 0 bases, with 10 bases lying between them. The CDR3 covers 16 residues. The CDR3 loop reads CASSLEGRDSNQPQHF. The CDR3 DNA reads TGCGCCAGCAGCTTGGAGGGCAGGGATAGCAATCAGCCCCAGCATTTT.

Concerning this clonotype: This beta chain lies outside the target of a library built for alpha chains; its clone size means little. J is TRBJ2-7 and V is TRBV20-1; the D call may be TRBD1 or TRBD2 (5 bases each). The CDR3 runs to 13 residues. In germline, CDR1 is DFQATT, CDR2 SNEGSKA (reference sequence). Trimming removed 3 bases at V and 0 bases at J, with 9 bases between. The CDR3 DNA follows: TGCAGTGCTAGTACGGGGACCTCCTACGAGCAGTACTTC. Its protein product is CSASTGTSYEQYF.

Notes on this clonotype: The library was prepared for alpha chains; this beta chain is a stray read, so its frequency means little. The rearrangement links TRBV20-1 to TRBJ1-1; no clear D gene. The CDR3 spans 10 residues. The germline V gene has CDR1 DFQATT and CDR2 SNEGSKA (reference sequence). The ends were cut back, 2 bases at V and 7 bases at J, with 5 bases in the middle. DNA for the CDR3: TGCAGTGCTAGACAGATTGAAGCTTTCTTT. Translation gives CSARQIEAFF.

This clonotype was detected only a few times. This beta chain is an unintended read in a library built for alpha chains; its size means little. The V and J genes are TRBV7-9 and TRBJ1-3; D is perhaps TRBD1 (6 bases). Germline V gene lookup returns CDR1 SEHNR and CDR2 FQNEAQ (reference sequence). The CDR3 runs 16 residues. V was trimmed by 1 base and J by 0 bases, leaving 10 bases between them. CDR3 residues: CASSLGTVYSGNTIYF. DNA for the CDR3: TGTGCCAGCAGCTTAGGGACAGTATACTCTGGAAACACCATATATTTT.

Worth noting for this clonotype: The library was built for alpha chains, so this beta chain is an off-target read and its size means little. This chain links TRBV12-3 or TRBV12-4 with TRBJ1-2; 9 bases map to TRBD1. The junction had 4 bases not matched to a gene; V was cut back by 1 base and J by 7 bases. The CDR3 is made up of 14 amino acids. CDR3: CASSLDRGQGGYTF. CDR3 coding DNA: TGTGCCAGCAGTTTAGACAGGGGGCAGGGTGGCTACACCTTC.

This clonotype has more than one count but fewer than ten. This beta chain slipped into a library made for alpha chains as a stray read, so its size is not meaningful. The CDR3 protein is CSAVHRVTDTQYF. CDR3 DNA sequence: TGCAGTGCTGTTCACCGGGTCACAGATACGCAGTATTTT. This chain uses TRBV20-1 with TRBJ2-3; D gene unclear. Germline V lookup: CDR1 DFQATT, CDR2 SNEGSKA (reference sequence). Trimming stripped 5 bases from V and 2 bases from J, with 11 bases between. The length of the CDR3 is 13 residues.

Points on this clonotype: Because the library targeted alpha chains, this beta chain is an off-target read whose size means little. The chain carries TRBV10-1 and TRBJ1-2; possibly TRBD1 for D (5 bases). The length of the CDR3 is 13 residues. Germline CDR1 reads WNHNN; CDR2 reads SYGVQD (reference sequence). V was cut by 0 bases and J by 6 bases, with 8 bases left in between. CDR3 sequence: CASSESQGNGYTF. Written as DNA, the CDR3 is TGCGCCAGCAGTGAGTCTCAGGGAAATGGCTACACCTTC.

This clonotype was picked up a small number of times. This beta chain was picked up by a library intended for alpha chains and is off target, so its count carries little meaning. The chain has TRBV5-6 and TRBJ1-1; TRBD1 might be the D (5 bases). V was cut by 0 bases and J by 1 base, with 7 bases left in between. Looked up from germline, CDR1 is SGHDT and CDR2 is YYEEEE. The CDR3 is made up of 14 amino acids. CDR3: CASSLGQRNTEAFF. CDR3 bases: TGTGCCAGCAGCTTGGGACAGCGGAACACTGAAGCTTTCTTT.

Points on this clonotype: This beta chain turned up in a library designed for alpha chains; as an off-target read, its abundance says little. The chain links TRBV2 to TRBJ1-3; 10 nucleotides match TRBD1. V was pared by 4 bases and J by 6 bases, with 6 bases of the junction left unmatched. From germline, CDR1 is SNHLY and CDR2 FYNNEI. The length of the CDR3 is 15 residues. The CDR3: CASSADRGPLNTIYF. In DNA, the CDR3 is TGTGCCAGCAGTGCCGACAGGGGGCCTTTAAACACCATATATTTT.